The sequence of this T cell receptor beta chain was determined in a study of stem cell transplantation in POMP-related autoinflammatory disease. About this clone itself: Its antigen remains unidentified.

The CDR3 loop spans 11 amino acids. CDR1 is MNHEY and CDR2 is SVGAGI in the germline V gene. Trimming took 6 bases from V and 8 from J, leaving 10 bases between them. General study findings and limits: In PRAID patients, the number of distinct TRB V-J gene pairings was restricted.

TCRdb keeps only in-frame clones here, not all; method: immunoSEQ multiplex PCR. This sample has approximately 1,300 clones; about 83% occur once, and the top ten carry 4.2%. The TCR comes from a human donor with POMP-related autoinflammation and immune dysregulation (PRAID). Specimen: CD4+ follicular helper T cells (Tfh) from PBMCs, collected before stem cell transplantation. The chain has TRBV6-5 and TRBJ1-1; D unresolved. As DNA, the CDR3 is TGTGCCAGCAGCTTGGACGTCGAAGCTTTCTTT. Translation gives CASSLDVEAFF.